The 17 T cell receptor beta chains reported below all come from one sample, sequenced in a study of cytomegalovirus exposure and HLA in healthy donors. The study ran its PCR with 60 Vbeta and 13 Jbeta primers. Here immunoSEQ multiplex PCR was the method, and the copy in TCRdb shows in-frame clones only, minus some. The data contain 90,000 to 150,000 clones, about three fifths of them singletons. The sample was PBMCs. These receptors were obtained from a man aged 35-49 years in good health and CMV-seropositive.

The count of this clone is one. V and J are TRBV2 and TRBJ1-2, with 7 bases identical to TRBD1. The CDR3 loop spans 14 amino acids. After removal of 6 bases from V and 3 bases from J, the junction contained 7 bases not matched to a gene. Germline values: CDR1 SNHLY, CDR2 FYNNEI. DNA of the CDR3: TGTGCCAGCAGCCCCGACAGGGAATACTATGGCTACACCTTC. Amino acids: CASSPDREYYGYTF. The entire variable domain, with the rest obtained from reference TRBV2 and TRBJ1-2, is as follows: EPEVTQTPSHQVTQMGQEVILRCVPISNHLYFYWYRQILGQKVEFLVSFYNNEISEKSEIFDDQFSVERPDGSNFTLKIRSTKLEDSAMYFCASSPDREYYGYTFGSGTRLTVV.

The V and J genes are TRBV7-3 and TRBJ1-4, with D possibly TRBD1 on 5 matching bases. In germline, CDR1 is SGHTA, CDR2 FQGTGA. The CDR3 covers 15 residues. V lost 5 bases and J 5 bases, leaving 15 bases between the germline ends. In DNA form, the CDR3 reads TGTGCCAGCAGCGTCACGACAGACCCAAATGAAAAACTGTTTTTT. It encodes CASSVTTDPNEKLFF.

V is TRBV5-1 and J is TRBJ1-1, with 9 bases identical to TRBD1. This CDR3 is 15 amino acids long. Germline CDR1 reads SGHRS; CDR2 reads YFSETQ. V gave up 3 bases and J gave up 4 bases; unmatched junction bases: 7. The CDR3 nucleotides are TGCGCCAGCAGCTCCTTACAGGGGGCAGGCACTGAAGCTTTCTTT. It yields the protein CASSSLQGAGTEAFF. The full variable domain, its missing parts supplied by reference TRBV5-1 and TRBJ1-1, is KAGVTQTPRYLIKTRGQQVTLSCSPISGHRSVSWYQQTPGQGLQFLFEYFSETQRNKGNFPGRFSGRQFSNSRSEMNVSTLELGDSALYLCASSSLQGAGTEAFFGQGTRLTVV.

The rearrangement uses TRBV9 and TRBJ2-2, with 9 bases lining up with TRBD2. The CDR3 sequence is 18 residues long. V dropped 6 bases and J dropped 5; count of bases not matched to a gene: 17. Germline assignment: CDR1 SGDLS and CDR2 YYNGEE. CDR3 loop: CASKLLSEASGKTGELFF. CDR3 nucleotide sequence: TGTGCCAGCAAGTTACTTTCAGAGGCTAGCGGGAAGACCGGGGAGCTGTTTTTT.

DNA for the CDR3: TGTGCCAGCAGATGGGACAGAACCGGGCAGTACTTC. Protein sequence: CASRWDRTGQYF. The chain links TRBV6-6 to TRBJ2-7; 7 bases map to TRBD1. The V and J ends lost 6 bases and 9 bases, in that order; junction bases with no gene match: 8. Germline V CDR1 and CDR2: MNHNY, SVGAGI (reference sequence). This CDR3 is built from 12 residues.

The chain links TRBV28 to TRBJ2-7; 9 bases match TRBD2. V was pared by 3 bases and J by 5 bases, with 11 bases of the junction left unmatched. From germline, CDR1 is MDHEN and CDR2 SYDVKM. The length of the CDR3 is 16 residues. In DNA, the CDR3 is TGTGCCAGCAGTTTTGGCGGGAGGGCGGATAAAAACGAGCAGTACTTC. Amino acids: CASSFGGRADKNEQYF.

V gene TRBV28 combines with J gene TRBJ2-5; 9 bases line up with TRBD2. V lost 8 bases, J lost 11 bases, and 15 bases stayed unmatched. The CDR3 consists of 14 residues. Germline V gives CDR1 MDHEN, CDR2 SYDVKM. The CDR3 loop is CASEGAGGPREQYF. CDR3 in DNA: TGTGCCAGCGAAGGGGCGGGAGGGCCCAGAGAGCAGTACTTC.

The rearrangement uses TRBV5-1 and TRBJ2-7; 10 nucleotides agree with TRBD2. The length of the CDR3 is 14 residues. CDR1 is SGHRS and CDR2 is YFSETQ in the germline V gene. The V gene end was trimmed by 2 bases and the J gene end by 4 bases; junction bases not matched to a gene: 3. CDR3 sequence reads: CASSFIAGGYEQYF. In DNA form, the CDR3 reads TGCGCCAGCAGCTTTATAGCGGGAGGTTACGAGCAGTACTTC. The variable domain in full, completed from reference TRBV5-1 and TRBJ2-7, reads KAGVTQTPRYLIKTRGQQVTLSCSPISGHRSVSWYQQTPGQGLQFLFEYFSETQRNKGNFPGRFSGRQFSNSRSEMNVSTLELGDSALYLCASSFIAGGYEQYFGPGTRLTVT.

The chain has TRBV10-3 and TRBJ2-7, with a tentative D call TRBD1 (5 bases). Trimming pared 0 bases from V and 6 bases from J, leaving 9 bases between. Per the germline V gene, CDR1 is ENHRY and CDR2 is SYGVKD. This CDR3 has 13 amino acids. CDR3 residues: CAISESRGGEQYF. The CDR3 DNA is TGTGCCATCAGTGAGTCTAGGGGTGGCGAGCAGTACTTC.

There are a few counts of this clone. The junction does not match germline at one end; this may be a read error. The gene calls are TRBV7-9 and TRBJ1-3; D is possibly TRBD1 (6 bases). This CDR3 is 14 amino acids long. Germline V gene lookup returns CDR1 SEHNR and CDR2 FQNEAQ (reference sequence). The CDR3 loop reads CASSLSDRSNAIYF. In DNA form, the CDR3 reads TGTGCCAGCAGCTTATCGGACAGATCAAACGCCATATATTTT.

The CDR3 DNA follows: TGTGCCAGCAGCTACCCACTAGCGATCCAAGAGACCCAGTACTTC. It specifies CASSYPLAIQETQYF. V and J are TRBV7-9 and TRBJ2-5; TRBD2 matches at 7 bases. The V gene's germline CDR1 is SEHNR and CDR2 FQNEAQ (reference sequence). V gave up 4 bases and J gave up 1 base; unmatched junction bases: 6. CDR3 size: 15 residues.

This clone was seen a few times. The chain couples TRBV27 to TRBJ2-5; D perhaps matches TRBD1 (5 bases). The CDR3 consists of 13 residues. CDR1 MNHEY and CDR2 SMNVEV come from the germline V gene (reference sequence). The V gene lost 3 bases and the J gene lost 4 bases, with 9 bases spanning the gap. CDR3 sequence (DNA): TGTGCCAGCAGTTTCAGGGTTCGAGAGACCCAGTACTTC. It yields the protein CASSFRVRETQYF.

Details on this clone: Other DNA sequences in this specimen translate into the identical CDR3. This chain uses TRBV28 with TRBJ1-1; 8 nucleotides align to TRBD1. The V gene's germline CDR1 is MDHEN and CDR2 SYDVKM. The CDR3 has 13 amino acids. With 4 bases clipped from V and 4 bases from J, the junction kept 2 bases outside the gene matches. CDR3 residues: CASSSTGVTEAFF. CDR3 nucleotides: TGTGCCAGCAGTTCGACAGGGGTCACTGAAGCTTTCTTT.

In this sample, this clone turned up once. The chain combines TRBV6-6 with TRBJ2-1; D not certain. The ends were cut back, 6 bases at V and 1 base at J, with 16 bases in the middle. The germline V gene has CDR1 MNHNY and CDR2 SVGAGI (reference sequence). This CDR3 spans 16 amino acids. In DNA, the CDR3 is TGTGCCAGCAGCCTCTCGTCACAGACGTCCTACAATGAGCAGTTCTTC. This translates into CASSLSSQTSYNEQFF.

This rearrangement joins TRBV6-1 to TRBJ2-1, with D possibly being TRBD1 (6 bases). The CDR3 contains 14 residues. V was cut by 7 bases and J by 12 bases, with 22 bases left in between. Germline lookup yields CDR1 MNHNS and CDR2 SASEGT. Written as DNA, the CDR3 is TGTGCCAGCACCCCCGGGACATCGGGGCTGCGGCAGTTCTTC. Amino acid sequence: CASTPGTSGLRQFF.

The J gene is TRBJ2-2, the V gene TRBV6-4; 7 bases align to TRBD1. With V trimmed by 0 bases and J by 1 base, 2 bases remained unmatched. In germline, CDR1 is MRHNA, CDR2 SNTAGT. This CDR3 spans 16 amino acids. The CDR3 DNA reads as TGTGCCAGCAGTGACTCAAGGACAGGGAACACCGGGGAGCTGTTTTTT. Amino acid sequence: CASSDSRTGNTGELFF.

This chain links TRBV5-1 with TRBJ1-1; the match to TRBD1 covers 8 bases. The length of the CDR3 is 13 residues. The junction had 4 bases not matched to a gene; V was cut back by 5 bases and J by 4 bases. Per germline, CDR1 SGHRS and CDR2 YFSETQ. The CDR3 DNA sequence: TGCGCCAGCAGTCAGGGGGCGAGCACTGAAGCTTTCTTT. The encoded protein is CASSQGASTEAFF. Looking up the rest from reference TRBV5-1 and TRBJ1-1 gives the full variable domain: KAGVTQTPRYLIKTRGQQVTLSCSPISGHRSVSWYQQTPGQGLQFLFEYFSETQRNKGNFPGRFSGRQFSNSRSEMNVSTLELGDSALYLCASSQGASTEAFFGQGTRLTVV.